This T cell receptor beta chain is from a study of T cell responses to AZD1222 COVID-19 vaccine. General observations from the study: All repertoire sampling was performed exclusively after the peak T cell response. Donors were mostly white British, more females; clonal diversity possibly underestimated. Nearly half of spike-specific TCRs reportedly target unmutated variant regions. When two AZD1222 doses had been given, Spike-specific TCR breadth and depth rose.

Clones were sequenced by immunoSEQ multiplex PCR, and TCRdb holds only the in-frame ones, with some missing. The data hold 120,000 to 150,000 clones, with roughly 89% observed a single time. Details on this clone: Its antigen remains unidentified.

V was cut by 4 bases and J by 2 bases, with 8 bases left in between. CDR1 LGHNA and CDR2 YSLEER come from the germline V gene. The CDR3 covers 13 residues. The TCR comes from an adult in good health. The chain combines TRBV4-3 with TRBJ1-1; D is unclear. This specimen was peripheral blood, taken on day 0 of AZD1222 vaccination. The CDR3 nucleotides are TGCGCCAGCAGCCTTACGGGTAACACTGAAGCTTTCTTT. This encodes CASSLTGNTEAFF.